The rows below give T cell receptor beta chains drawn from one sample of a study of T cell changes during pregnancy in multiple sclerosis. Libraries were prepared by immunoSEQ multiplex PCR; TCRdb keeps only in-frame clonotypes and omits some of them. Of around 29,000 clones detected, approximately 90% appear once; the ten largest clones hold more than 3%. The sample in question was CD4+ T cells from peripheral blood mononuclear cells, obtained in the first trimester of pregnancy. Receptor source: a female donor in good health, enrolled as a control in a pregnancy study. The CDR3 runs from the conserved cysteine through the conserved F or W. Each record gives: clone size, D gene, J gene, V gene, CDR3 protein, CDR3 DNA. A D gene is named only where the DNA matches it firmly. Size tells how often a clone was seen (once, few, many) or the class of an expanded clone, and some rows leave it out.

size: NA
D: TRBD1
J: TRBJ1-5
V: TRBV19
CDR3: CASSPGTGITISNQPQHF
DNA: TGTGCCAGTAGTCCCGGGACAGGGATAACTATAAGCAATCAGCCCCAGCATTTT

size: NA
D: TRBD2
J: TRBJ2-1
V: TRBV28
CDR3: CASSLLAGGPVEQFF
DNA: TGTGCCAGCAGTTTACTGGCGGGGGGGCCAGTTGAGCAGTTCTTC

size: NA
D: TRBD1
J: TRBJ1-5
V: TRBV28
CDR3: CASTFRDRGVQPQHF
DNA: TGTGCCAGCACTTTCCGAGACAGGGGTGTTCAGCCCCAGCATTTT

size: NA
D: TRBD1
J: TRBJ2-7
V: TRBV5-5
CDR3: CASSLLGQGRDEQYF
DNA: TGTGCCAGCAGCTTGTTGGGACAGGGTAGGGACGAGCAGTACTTC

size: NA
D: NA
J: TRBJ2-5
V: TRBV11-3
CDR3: CASSLTGTPQETQYF
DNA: TGTGCCAGCAGCTTAACAGGGACACCACAAGAGACCCAGTACTTC

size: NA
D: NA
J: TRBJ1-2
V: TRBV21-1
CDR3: CASSIRGGYGYTF
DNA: TGTGCCAGCAGCATTAGGGGGGGCTATGGCTACACCTTC

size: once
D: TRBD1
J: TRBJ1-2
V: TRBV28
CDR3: CASSRRQGYYGYTF
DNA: TGTGCCAGCAGCCGTAGACAGGGGTACTATGGCTACACCTTC

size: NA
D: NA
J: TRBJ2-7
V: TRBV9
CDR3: CASSAEGRSYEQYF
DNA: TGTGCCAGCAGCGCGGAGGGGCGCTCCTACGAGCAGTACTTC

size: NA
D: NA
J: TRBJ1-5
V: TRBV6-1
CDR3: CASSETVQHF
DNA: TGTGCCAGCAGTGAAACAGTCCAGCATTTT

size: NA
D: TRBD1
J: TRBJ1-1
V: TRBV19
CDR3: CASRFQGDTEAFF
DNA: TGTGCCAGTAGGTTCCAGGGGGACACTGAAGCTTTCTTT

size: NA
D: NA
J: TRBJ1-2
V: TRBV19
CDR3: CASSLEVGDYGYTF
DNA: TGTGCCAGTAGTCTGGAGGTCGGGGACTATGGCTACACCTTC

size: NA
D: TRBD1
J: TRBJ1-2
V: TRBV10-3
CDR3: CAISEGDRGYGYTF
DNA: TGTGCCATCAGTGAGGGGGACAGGGGTTATGGCTACACCTTC

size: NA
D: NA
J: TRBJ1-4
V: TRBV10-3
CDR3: CAISESGADTTNEKLFF
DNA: TGTGCCATCAGTGAGTCAGGGGCAGATACAACTAATGAAAAACTGTTTTTT

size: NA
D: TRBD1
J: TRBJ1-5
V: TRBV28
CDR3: CASSLRRRGRYSNQPQHF
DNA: TGTGCCAGCAGTTTAAGGAGGAGGGGGCGGTATAGCAATCAGCCCCAGCATTTT

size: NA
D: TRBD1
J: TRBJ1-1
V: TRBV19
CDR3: CASRYRGRGTEAFF
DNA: TGTGCCAGTCGCTACAGGGGGCGGGGTACTGAAGCTTTCTTT

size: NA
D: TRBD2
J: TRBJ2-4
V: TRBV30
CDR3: CAWRTSGASKNIQYF
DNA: TGTGCCTGGAGGACTAGCGGAGCATCCAAAAACATTCAGTACTTC

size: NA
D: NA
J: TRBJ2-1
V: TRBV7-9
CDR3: CASSLVDGRRNEQFF
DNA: TGTGCCAGCAGCTTAGTGGACGGGAGAAGGAATGAGCAGTTCTTC

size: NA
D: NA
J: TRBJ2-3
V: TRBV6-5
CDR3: CASGLRGDTQYF
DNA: TGTGCCAGCGGACTCCGGGGAGATACGCAGTATTTT

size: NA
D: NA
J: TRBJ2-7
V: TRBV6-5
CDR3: CASLEGSPSYEQYF
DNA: TGTGCCAGCTTGGAGGGATCCCCCTCCTACGAGCAGTACTTC

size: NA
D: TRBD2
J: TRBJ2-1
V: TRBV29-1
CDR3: CTIAGVLPSYNEQFF
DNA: TGCACCATAGCGGGAGTTCTTCCCTCCTACAATGAGCAGTTCTTC

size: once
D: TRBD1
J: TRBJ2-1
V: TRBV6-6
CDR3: CASSRPGQTNNEQFF
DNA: TGTGCCAGCAGTCGACCGGGACAGACTAACAATGAGCAGTTCTTC

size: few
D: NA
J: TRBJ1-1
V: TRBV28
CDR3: CASSLSTKPGGTEAFF
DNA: TGTGCCAGCAGTTTATCGACCAAACCGGGAGGGACTGAAGCTTTCTTT

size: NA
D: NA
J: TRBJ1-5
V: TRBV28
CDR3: CASRPWGREDQPQHF
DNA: TGTGCCAGCCGACCGTGGGGCAGGGAGGATCAGCCCCAGCATTTT

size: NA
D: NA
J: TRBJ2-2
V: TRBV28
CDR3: CASSLQGLGGELFF
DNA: TGTGCCAGCAGTTTACAGGGTTTGGGCGGGGAGCTGTTTTTT

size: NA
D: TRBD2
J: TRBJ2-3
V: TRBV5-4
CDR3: CASSLGASGGRDTQYF
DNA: TGTGCCAGCAGCTTGGGGGCTAGCGGGGGGCGAGATACGCAGTATTTT

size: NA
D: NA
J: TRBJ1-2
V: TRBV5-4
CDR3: CASSLGWIGQAGGYTF
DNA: TGTGCCAGCAGCTTGGGATGGATTGGGCAGGCAGGGGGCTACACCTTC

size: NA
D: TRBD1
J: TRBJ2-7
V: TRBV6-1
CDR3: CDTGETGATYEQYF
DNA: TGTGACACGGGAGAGACAGGGGCTACCTACGAGCAGTACTTC

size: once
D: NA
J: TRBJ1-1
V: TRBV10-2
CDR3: CASSVQASYEAFF
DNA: TGCGCCAGCAGTGTACAGGCCAGCTATGAAGCTTTCTTT

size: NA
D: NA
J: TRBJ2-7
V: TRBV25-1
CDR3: CASSELTGTQYF
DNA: TGTGCCAGCAGTGAACTTACAGGAACCCAGTACTTC

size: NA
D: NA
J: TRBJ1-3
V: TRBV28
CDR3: CASSLGASGNTIYF
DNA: TGTGCCAGCAGTTTGGGGGCGTCTGGAAACACCATATATTTT

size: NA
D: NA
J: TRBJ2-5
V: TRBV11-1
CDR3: CASSPEAETQYF
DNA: TGTGCCAGCAGCCCTGAGGCGGAGACCCAGTACTTC